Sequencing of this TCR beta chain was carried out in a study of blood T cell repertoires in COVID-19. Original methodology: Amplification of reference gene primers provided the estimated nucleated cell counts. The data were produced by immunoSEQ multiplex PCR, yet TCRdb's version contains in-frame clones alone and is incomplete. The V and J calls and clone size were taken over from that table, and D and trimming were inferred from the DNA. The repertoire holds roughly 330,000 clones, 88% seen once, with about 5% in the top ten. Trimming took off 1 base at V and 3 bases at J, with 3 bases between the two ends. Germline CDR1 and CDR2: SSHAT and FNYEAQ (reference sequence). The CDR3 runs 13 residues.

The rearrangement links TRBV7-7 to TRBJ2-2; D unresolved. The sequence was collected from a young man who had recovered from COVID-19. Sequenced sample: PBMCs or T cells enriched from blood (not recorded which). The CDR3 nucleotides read TGTGCCAGCAGCTTAGTCGACACCGGGGAGCTGTTTTTT. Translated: CASSLVDTGELFF. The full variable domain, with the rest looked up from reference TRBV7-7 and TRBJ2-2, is GAGVSQSPRYKVTKRGQDVTLRCDPISSHATLYWYQQALGQGPEFLTYFNYEAQPDKSGLPSDRFSAERPEGSISTLTIQRTEQRDSAMYRCASSLVDTGELFFGEGSRLTVL.